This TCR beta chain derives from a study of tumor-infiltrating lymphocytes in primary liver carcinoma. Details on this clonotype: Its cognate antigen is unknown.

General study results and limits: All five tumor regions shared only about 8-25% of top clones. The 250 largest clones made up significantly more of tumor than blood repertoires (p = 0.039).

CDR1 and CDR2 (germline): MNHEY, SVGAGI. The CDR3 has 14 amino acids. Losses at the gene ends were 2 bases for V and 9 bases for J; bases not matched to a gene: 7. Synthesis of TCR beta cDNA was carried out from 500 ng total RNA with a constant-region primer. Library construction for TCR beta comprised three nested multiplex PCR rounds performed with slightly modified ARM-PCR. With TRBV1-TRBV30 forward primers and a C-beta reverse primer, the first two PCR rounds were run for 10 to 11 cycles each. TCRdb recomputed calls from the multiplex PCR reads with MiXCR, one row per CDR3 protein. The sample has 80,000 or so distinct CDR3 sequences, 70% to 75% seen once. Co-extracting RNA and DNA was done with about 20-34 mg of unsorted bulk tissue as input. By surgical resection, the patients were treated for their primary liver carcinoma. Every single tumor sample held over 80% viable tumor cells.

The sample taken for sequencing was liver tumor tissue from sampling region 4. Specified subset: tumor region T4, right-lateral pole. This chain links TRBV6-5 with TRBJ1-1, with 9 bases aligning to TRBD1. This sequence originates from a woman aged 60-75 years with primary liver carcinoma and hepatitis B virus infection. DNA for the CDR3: TGTGCCAGCAGTTACGGGACAGGGAACAGTAAAGCTTTCTTT. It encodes CASSYGTGNSKAFF.